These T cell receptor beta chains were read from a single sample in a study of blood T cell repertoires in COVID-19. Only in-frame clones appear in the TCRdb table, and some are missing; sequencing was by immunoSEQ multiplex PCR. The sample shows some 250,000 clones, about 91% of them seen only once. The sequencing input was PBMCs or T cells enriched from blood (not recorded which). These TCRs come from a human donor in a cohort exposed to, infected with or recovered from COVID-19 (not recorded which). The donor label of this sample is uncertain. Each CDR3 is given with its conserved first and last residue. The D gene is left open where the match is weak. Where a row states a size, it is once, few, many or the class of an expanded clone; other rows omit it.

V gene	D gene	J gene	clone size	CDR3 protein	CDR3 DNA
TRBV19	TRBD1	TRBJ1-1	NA	CATTPGQGSQAFF	TGTGCCACAACCCCGGGACAGGGCTCCCAAGCTTTCTTT
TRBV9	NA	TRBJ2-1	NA	CASSVEGGVEEQFF	TGTGCCAGCAGCGTAGAAGGCGGGGTAGAGGAGCAGTTCTTC
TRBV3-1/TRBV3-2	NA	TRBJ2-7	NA	CASSQDRGEQYF	TGTGCCAGCAGCCAAGATAGGGGCGAGCAGTACTTC
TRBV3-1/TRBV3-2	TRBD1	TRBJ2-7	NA	CASSQFRDSNSYEQYF	TGTGCCAGCAGCCAGTTCCGGGACAGCAACTCCTACGAGCAGTACTTC
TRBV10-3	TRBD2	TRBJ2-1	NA	CAISALLAGGTNEQFF	TGTGCCATCAGTGCACTACTAGCGGGGGGCACAAATGAGCAGTTCTTC
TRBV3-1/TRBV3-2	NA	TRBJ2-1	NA	CASSHNEIYNEQFF	TGTGCCAGCAGCCATAATGAGATCTACAATGAGCAGTTCTTC
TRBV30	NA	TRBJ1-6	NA	CAWSTTQGNNSPLHF	TGTGCCTGGAGCACGACACAGGGAAATAATTCACCCCTCCACTTT
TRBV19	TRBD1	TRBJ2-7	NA	CASSMTGASSYEQYF	TGTGCCAGTAGTATGACAGGGGCTAGCTCCTACGAGCAGTACTTC
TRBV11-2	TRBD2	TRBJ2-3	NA	CASSLFRGGLTDTQYF	TGTGCCAGCAGCTTATTTCGGGGGGGGCTAACAGATACGCAGTATTTT
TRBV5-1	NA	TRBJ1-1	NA	CASTGGENTEAFF	TGCGCCAGCACCGGGGGGGAGAACACTGAAGCTTTCTTT
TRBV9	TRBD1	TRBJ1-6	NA	CASSPTGVVSYNSPLHF	TGTGCCAGCAGCCCGACAGGGGTTGTGTCCTATAATTCACCCCTCCACTTT
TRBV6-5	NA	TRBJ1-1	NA	CASSKGGMNTEAFF	TGTGCCAGCAGCAAAGGGGGTATGAACACTGAAGCTTTCTTT
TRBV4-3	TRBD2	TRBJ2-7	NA	CASSQDLAGDGEQYF	TGCGCCAGCAGCCAAGATCTAGCGGGGGATGGCGAGCAGTACTTC
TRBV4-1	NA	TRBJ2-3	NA	CASSQVSDTQYF	TGCGCCAGCAGCCAAGTATCAGATACGCAGTATTTT
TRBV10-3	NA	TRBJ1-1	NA	CAISAPGGGPGTEAFF	TGTGCCATCAGTGCACCTGGGGGAGGGCCGGGCACTGAAGCTTTCTTT
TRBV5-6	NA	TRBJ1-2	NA	CASSLALSAPGYTF	TGTGCCAGCAGCTTGGCCCTCAGCGCTCCTGGCTACACCTTC
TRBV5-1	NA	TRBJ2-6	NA	CASTPFCGRANVLTF	TGCGCCAGCACTCCTTTCTGTGGGCGGGCCAACGTCCTGACTTTC
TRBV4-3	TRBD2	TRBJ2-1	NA	CASSPFLAGGVEQFF	TGCGCCAGCAGTCCGTTCCTTGCGGGGGGGGTTGAGCAGTTCTTC
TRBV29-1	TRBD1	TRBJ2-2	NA	CSVARDRGTTGELFF	TGCAGCGTTGCCCGGGACAGGGGTACCACCGGGGAGCTGTTTTTT
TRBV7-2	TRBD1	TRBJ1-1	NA	CASSQRGQNTEAFF	TGTGCCAGCAGCCAAAGGGGGCAAAACACTGAAGCTTTCTTT
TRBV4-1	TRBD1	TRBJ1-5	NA	CASSQLGQLSNQPQHF	TGCGCCAGCAGCCAACTGGGACAGCTTAGCAATCAGCCCCAGCATTTT
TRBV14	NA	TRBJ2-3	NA	CASSQAVFRGTSKDTQYF	TGTGCCAGCAGCCAAGCGGTATTTCGGGGAACTAGCAAGGATACGCAGTATTTT
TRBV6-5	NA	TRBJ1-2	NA	CASSYSFDSNYGYTF	TGTGCCAGCAGTTACTCCTTTGACAGCAACTATGGCTACACCTTC
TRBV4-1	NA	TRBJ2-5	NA	CASSPLPAPSVQETQYF	TGCGCCAGCAGCCCTCTCCCTGCTCCTAGCGTACAAGAGACCCAGTACTTC
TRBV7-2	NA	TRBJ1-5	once	CASSSQGQEQPQHF	TGTGCCAGCAGCTCCCAGGGGCAAGAACAGCCCCAGCATTTT
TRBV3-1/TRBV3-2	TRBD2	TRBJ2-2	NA	CASSPNLGGANTGELFF	TGTGCCAGCAGCCCCAACCTGGGGGGGGCGAACACCGGGGAGCTGTTTTTT
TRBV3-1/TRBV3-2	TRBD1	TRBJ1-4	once	CASREQGLANEKLFF	TGTGCCAGCAGGGAACAGGGGCTAGCTAATGAAAAACTGTTTTTT
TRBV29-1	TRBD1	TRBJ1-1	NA	CSVVGTAMNTEAFF	TGCAGCGTTGTTGGGACAGCCATGAACACTGAAGCTTTCTTT
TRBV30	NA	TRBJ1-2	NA	CASLGRGRYGYTF	TGTGCCTCCCTAGGTAGGGGTCGCTATGGCTACACCTTC
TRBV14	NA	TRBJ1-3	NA	CASSLQISGNTIYF	TGTGCCAGCAGCTTACAGATCTCTGGAAACACCATATATTTT
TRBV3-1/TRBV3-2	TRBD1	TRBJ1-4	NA	CASSRTTGGGTNEKLFF	TGTGCCAGCAGCCGAACGACAGGGGGCGGCACTAATGAAAAACTGTTTTTT
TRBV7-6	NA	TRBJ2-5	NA	CASSPLQGSETQYF	TGTGCCAGCAGCCCTTTACAGGGCTCAGAGACCCAGTACTTC
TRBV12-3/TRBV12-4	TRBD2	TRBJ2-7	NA	CASRGTNSYEQYF	TGTGCCAGCAGGGGGACTAATTCCTACGAGCAGTACTTC
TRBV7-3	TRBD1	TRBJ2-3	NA	CASSSGTGERDTQYF	TGTGCCAGCAGCTCAGGGACAGGGGAAAGAGATACGCAGTATTTT